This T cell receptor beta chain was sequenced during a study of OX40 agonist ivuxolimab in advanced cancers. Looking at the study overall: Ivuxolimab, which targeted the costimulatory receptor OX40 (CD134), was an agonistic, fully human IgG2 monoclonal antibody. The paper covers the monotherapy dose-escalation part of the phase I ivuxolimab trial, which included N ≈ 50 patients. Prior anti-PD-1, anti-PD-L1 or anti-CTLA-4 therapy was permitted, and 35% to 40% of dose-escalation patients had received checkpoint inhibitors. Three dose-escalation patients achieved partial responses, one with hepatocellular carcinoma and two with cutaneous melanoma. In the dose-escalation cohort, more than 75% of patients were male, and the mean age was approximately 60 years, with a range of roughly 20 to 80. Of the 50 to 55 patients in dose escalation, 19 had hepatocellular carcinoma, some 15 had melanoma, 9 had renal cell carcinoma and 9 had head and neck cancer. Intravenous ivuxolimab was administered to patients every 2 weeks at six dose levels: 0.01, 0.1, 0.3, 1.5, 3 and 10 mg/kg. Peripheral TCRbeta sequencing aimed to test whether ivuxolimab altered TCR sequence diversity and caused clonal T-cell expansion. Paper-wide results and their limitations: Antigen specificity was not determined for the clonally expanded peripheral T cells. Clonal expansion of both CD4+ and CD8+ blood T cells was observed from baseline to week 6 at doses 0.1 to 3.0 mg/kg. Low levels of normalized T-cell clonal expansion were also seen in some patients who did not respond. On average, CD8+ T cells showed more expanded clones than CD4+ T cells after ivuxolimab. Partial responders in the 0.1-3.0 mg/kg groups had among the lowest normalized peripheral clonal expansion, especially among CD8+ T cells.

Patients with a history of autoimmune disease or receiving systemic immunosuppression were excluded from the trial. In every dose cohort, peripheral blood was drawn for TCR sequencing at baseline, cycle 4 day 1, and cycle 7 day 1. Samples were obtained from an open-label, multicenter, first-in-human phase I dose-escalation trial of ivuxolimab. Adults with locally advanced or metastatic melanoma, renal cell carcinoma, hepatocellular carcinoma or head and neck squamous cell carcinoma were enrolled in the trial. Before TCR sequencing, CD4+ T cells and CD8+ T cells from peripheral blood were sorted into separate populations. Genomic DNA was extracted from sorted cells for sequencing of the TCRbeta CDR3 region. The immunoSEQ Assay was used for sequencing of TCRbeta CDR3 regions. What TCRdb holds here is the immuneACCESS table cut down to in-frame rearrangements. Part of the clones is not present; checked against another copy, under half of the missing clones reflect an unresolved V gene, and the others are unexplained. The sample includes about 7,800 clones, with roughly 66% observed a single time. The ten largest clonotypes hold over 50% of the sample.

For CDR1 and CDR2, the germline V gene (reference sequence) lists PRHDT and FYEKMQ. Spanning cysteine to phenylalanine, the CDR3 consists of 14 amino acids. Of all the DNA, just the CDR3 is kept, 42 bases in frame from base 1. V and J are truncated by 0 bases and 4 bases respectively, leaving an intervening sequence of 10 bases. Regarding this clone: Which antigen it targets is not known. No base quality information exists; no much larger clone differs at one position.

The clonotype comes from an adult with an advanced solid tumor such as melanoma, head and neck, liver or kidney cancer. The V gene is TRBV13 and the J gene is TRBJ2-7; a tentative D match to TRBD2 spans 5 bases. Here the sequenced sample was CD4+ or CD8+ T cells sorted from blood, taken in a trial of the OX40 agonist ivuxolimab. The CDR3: CASSLGPGTYEQYF. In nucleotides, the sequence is TGTGCCAGCAGCTTAGGTCCGGGAACGTACGAGCAGTACTTC.